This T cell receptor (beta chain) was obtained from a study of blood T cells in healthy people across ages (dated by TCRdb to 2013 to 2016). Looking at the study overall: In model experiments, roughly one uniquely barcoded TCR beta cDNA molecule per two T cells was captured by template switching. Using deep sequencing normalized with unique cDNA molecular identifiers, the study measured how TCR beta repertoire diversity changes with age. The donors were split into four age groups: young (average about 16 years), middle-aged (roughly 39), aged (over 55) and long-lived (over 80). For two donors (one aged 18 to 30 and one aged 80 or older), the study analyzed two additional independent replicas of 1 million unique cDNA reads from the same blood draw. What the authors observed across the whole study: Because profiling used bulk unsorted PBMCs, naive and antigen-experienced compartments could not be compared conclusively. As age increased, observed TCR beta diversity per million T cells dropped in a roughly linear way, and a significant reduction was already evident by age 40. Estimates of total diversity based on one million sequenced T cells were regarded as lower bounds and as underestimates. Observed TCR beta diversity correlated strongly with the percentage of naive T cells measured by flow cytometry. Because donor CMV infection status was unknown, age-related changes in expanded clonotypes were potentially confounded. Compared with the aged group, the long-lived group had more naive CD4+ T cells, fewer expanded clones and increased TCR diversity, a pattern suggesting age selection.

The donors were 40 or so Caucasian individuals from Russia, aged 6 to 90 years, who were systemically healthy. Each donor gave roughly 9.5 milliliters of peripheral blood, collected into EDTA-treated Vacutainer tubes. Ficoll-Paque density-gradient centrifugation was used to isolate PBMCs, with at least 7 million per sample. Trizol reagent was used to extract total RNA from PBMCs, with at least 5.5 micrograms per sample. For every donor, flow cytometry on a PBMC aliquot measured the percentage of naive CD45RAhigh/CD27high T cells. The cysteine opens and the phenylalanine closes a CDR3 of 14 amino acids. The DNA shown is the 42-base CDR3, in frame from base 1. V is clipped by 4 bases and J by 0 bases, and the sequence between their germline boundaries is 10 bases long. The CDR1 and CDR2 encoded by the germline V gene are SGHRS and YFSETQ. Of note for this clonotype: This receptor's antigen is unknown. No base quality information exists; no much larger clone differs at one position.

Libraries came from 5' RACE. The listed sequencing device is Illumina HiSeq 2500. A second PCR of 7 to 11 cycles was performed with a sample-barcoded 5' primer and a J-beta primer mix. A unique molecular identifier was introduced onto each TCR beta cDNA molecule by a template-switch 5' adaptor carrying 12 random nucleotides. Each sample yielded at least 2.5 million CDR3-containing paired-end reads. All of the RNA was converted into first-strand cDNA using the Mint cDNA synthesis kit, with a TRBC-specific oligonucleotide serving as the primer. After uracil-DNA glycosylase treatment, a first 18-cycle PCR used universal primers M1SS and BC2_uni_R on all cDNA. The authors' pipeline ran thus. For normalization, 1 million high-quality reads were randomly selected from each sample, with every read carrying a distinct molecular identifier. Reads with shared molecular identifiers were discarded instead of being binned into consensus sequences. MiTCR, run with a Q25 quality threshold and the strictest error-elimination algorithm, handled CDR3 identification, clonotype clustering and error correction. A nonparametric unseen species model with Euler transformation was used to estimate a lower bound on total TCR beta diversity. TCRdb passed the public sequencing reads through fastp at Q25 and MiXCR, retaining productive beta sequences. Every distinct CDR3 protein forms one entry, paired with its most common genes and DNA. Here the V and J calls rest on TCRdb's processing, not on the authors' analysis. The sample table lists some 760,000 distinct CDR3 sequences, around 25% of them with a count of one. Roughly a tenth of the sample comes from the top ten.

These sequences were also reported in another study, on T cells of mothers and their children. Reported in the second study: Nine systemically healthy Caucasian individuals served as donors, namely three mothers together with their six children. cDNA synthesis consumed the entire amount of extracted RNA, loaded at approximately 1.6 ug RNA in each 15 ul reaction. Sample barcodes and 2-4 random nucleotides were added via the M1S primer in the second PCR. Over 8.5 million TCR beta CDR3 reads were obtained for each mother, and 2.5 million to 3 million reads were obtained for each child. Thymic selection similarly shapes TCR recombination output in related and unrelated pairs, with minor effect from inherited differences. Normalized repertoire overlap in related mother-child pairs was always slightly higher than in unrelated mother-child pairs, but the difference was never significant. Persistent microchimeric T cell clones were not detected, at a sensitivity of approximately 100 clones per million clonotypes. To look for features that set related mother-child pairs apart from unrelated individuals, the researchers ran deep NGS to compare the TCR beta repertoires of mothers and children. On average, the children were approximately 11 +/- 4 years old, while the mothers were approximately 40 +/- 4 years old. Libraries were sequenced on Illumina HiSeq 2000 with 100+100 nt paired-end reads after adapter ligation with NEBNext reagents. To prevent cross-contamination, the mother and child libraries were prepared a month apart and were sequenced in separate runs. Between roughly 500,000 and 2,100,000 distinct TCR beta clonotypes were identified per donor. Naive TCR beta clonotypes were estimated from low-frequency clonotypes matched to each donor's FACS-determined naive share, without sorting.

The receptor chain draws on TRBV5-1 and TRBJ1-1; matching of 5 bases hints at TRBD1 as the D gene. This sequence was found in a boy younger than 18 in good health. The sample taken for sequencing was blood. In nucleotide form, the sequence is TGCGCCAGCAGCATGGGGCAGATGAACACTGAAGCTTTCTTT. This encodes CASSMGQMNTEAFF.